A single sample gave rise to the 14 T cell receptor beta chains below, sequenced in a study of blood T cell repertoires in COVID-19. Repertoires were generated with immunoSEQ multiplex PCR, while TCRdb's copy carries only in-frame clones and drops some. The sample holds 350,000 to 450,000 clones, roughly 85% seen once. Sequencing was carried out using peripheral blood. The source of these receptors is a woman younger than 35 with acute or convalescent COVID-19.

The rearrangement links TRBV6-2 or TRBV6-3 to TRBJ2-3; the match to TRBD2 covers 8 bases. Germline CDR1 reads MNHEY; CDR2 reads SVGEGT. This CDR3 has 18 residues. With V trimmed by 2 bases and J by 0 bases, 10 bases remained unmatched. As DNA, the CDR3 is TGTGCCAGCAGTTACGAGCGGCTAGCGGGTCGAAGCACAGATACGCAGTATTTT. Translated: CASSYERLAGRSTDTQYF.

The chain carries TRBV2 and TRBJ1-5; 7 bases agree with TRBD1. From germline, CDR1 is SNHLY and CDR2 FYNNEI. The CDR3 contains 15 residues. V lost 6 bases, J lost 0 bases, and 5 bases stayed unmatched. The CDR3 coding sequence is TGTGCCAGCAGCCTGGACAGGATTAGCAATCAGCCCCAGCATTTT. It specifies CASSLDRISNQPQHF.

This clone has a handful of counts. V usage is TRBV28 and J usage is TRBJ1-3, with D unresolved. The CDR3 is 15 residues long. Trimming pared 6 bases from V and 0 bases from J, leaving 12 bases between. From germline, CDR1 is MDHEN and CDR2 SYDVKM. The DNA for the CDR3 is TGTGCCAGCAGCTCGGGATCTTTCTCTGGAAACACCATATATTTT. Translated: CASSSGSFSGNTIYF.

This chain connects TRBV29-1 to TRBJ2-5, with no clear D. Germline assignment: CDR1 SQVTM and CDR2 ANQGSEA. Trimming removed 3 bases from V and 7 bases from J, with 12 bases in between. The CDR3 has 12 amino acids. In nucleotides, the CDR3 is TGCAGCGTTGACCCTTCATCGGGGACCCAGTACTTC. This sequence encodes CSVDPSSGTQYF.

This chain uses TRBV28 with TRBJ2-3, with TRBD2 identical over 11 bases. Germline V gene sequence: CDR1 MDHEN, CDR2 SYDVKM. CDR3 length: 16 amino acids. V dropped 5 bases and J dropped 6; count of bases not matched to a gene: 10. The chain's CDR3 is CASSPRGSGGEDTQYF. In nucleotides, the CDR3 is TGTGCCAGCAGTCCCCGAGGTAGCGGGGGGGAGGATACGCAGTATTTT.

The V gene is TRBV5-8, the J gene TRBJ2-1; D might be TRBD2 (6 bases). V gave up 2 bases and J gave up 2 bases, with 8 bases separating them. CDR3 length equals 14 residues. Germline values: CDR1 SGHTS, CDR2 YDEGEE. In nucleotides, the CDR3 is TGTGCCAGCAGCTTCCGGGGGACCTACAATGAGCAGTTCTTC. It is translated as CASSFRGTYNEQFF.

The CDR3 DNA sequence: TGTGCCAGCAGCTCCACGAGGCAGGGGTTTAATGAAAAACTGTTTTTT. It translates to CASSSTRQGFNEKLFF. The chain uses TRBV7-9 and TRBJ1-4; tentatively, D is TRBD1 (6 bases). V gave up 4 bases and J gave up 4 bases, with 16 bases separating them. CDR1 is SEHNR and CDR2 is FQNEAQ in the germline V gene (reference sequence). The CDR3 sequence is 16 residues long. Using reference TRBV7-9 and TRBJ1-4 for the parts outside the CDR3, the full variable domain is DTGVSQNPRHKITKRGQNVTFRCDPISEHNRLYWYRQTLGQGPEFLTYFQNEAQLEKSRLLSDRFSAERPKGSFSTLEIQRTEQGDSAMYLCASSSTRQGFNEKLFFGSGTQLSVL.

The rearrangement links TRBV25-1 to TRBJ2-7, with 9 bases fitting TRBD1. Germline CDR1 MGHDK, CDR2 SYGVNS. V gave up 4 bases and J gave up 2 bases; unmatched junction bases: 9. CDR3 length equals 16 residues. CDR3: CASSAVTGTGPYEQYF. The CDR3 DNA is TGTGCCAGCAGTGCAGTCACCGGGACAGGGCCCTACGAGCAGTACTTC.

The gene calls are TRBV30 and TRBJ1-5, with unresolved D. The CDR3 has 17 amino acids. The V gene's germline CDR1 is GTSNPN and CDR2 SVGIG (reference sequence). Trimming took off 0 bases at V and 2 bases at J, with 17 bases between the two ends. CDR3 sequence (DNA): TGTGCCTGGAGTGTAGGACTCATTCCATTCGGCAATCAGCCCCAGCATTTT. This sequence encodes CAWSVGLIPFGNQPQHF.

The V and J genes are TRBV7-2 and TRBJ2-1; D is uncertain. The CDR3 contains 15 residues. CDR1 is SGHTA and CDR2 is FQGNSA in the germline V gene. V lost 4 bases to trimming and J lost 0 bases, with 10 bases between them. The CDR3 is CASSSQRSSYNEQFF. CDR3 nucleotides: TGTGCCAGCAGCTCTCAGCGTAGCTCCTACAATGAGCAGTTCTTC.

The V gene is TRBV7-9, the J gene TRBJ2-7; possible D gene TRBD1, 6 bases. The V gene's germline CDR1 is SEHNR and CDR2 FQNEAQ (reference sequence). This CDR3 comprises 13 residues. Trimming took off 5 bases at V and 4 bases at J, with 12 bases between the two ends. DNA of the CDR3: TGTGCCAGCAGCCCAATGGACAGTTACGAGCAGTACTTC. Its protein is CASSPMDSYEQYF. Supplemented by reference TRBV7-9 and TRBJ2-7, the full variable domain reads DTGVSQNPRHKITKRGQNVTFRCDPISEHNRLYWYRQTLGQGPEFLTYFQNEAQLEKSRLLSDRFSAERPKGSFSTLEIQRTEQGDSAMYLCASSPMDSYEQYFGPGTRLTVT.

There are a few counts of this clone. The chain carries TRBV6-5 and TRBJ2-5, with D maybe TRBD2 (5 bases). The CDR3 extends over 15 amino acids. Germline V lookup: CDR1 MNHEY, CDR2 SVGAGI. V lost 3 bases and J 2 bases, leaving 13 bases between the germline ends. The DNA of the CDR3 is TGTGCCAGCAGTTATCATCTAGCTTCGCAAGAGACCCAGTACTTC. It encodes CASSYHLASQETQYF.

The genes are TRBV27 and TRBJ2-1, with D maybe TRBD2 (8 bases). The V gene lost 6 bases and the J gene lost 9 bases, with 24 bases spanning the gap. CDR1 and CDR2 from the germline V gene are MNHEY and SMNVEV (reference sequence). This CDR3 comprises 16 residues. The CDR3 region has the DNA TGTGCCAGCAGCCCGACAGGGACTAGTAGGACAGGTGAGCAGTTCTTC. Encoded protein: CASSPTGTSRTGEQFF.

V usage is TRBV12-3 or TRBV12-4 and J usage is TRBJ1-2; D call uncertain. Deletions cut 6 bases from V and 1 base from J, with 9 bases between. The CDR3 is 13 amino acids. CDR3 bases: TGTGCCAGCAGCCCCCTTATTAACTATGGCTACACCTTC. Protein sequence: CASSPLINYGYTF.